These T cell receptor beta chains were read from a single sample in a study of identifying expanded T cells in peripheral blood. Here immunoSEQ multiplex PCR was the method, and the copy in TCRdb shows in-frame clones only, minus some. The table includes around 94,000 clones, about 85% detected once. Sequences were obtained from blood. The receptors stem from a person between 18 and 75 years old in good health. CDR3s include the opening cysteine and the closing phenylalanine or tryptophan. Each record gives: V gene, D gene, J gene, clone size, CDR3 protein, CDR3 DNA. The D gene is left open where the match is weak. Rows give clone size only sometimes, using once, few, many, or a class for an expanded clone.

>TRBV29-1|NA|TRBJ1-1|few
CSVVYSGTQNTEAFF
TGCAGCGTTGTTTACTCCGGGACACAAAACACTGAAGCTTTCTTT
>TRBV6-5|TRBD1|TRBJ2-2|NA
CASSRDSPNTGELFF
TGTGCCAGCAGCCGGGACAGCCCCAACACCGGGGAGCTGTTTTTT
>TRBV9|TRBD1|TRBJ1-2|NA
CASSVDVEGDREDGYTF
TGTGCCAGCAGCGTAGATGTTGAAGGAGACAGGGAGGATGGCTACACCTTC
>TRBV11-3|NA|TRBJ1-1|NA
CASSSRAGDMNTEAFF
TGTGCCAGCAGCTCCAGGGCAGGGGACATGAACACTGAAGCTTTCTTT
>TRBV4-1|NA|TRBJ2-2|NA
CASSPYTGTGELFF
TGCGCCAGCAGCCCTTACACGGGGACCGGGGAGCTGTTTTTT
>TRBV7-2|TRBD1|TRBJ1-1|NA
CASSVGGTGVAFF
TGTGCCAGCAGCGTCGGCGGGACAGGGGTAGCTTTCTTT
>TRBV19|TRBD1|TRBJ1-5|NA
CASSVGTARQHF
TGTGCCAGTAGTGTCGGGACAGCCCGTCAGCATTTT
>TRBV5-1|NA|TRBJ1-1|NA
CASSLVSNTEAFF
TGCGCCAGCAGCTTGGTATCTAACACTGAAGCTTTCTTT
>TRBV11-2|NA|TRBJ2-3|once
CASSFLEWADTQYF
TGTGCCAGCAGCTTCCTAGAGTGGGCAGATACGCAGTATTTT
>TRBV6-5|NA|TRBJ1-3|few
CASSYRGGSGNTIYF
TGTGCCAGCAGTTACCGGGGGGGCTCTGGAAACACCATATATTTT